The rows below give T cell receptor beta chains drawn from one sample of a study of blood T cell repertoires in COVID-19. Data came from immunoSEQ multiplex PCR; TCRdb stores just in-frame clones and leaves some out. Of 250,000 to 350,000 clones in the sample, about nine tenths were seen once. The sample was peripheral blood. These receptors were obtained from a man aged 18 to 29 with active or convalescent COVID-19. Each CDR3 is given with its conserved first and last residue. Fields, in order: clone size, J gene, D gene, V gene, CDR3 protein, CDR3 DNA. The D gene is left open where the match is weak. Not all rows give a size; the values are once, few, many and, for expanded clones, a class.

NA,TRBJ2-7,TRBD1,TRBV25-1,CASSEPGGQGAREQYF,TGTGCCAGCAGTGAACCGGGGGGACAGGGGGCGCGCGAGCAGTACTTC
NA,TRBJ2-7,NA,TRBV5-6,CASHTETYEQYF,TGTGCCAGCCACACAGAGACCTACGAGCAGTACTTC
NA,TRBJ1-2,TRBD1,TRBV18,CASSPPTGTGFVEGYTF,TGTGCCAGCTCACCACCAACCGGGACAGGGTTCGTGGAGGGCTACACCTTC
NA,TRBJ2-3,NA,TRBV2,CASKAMDTSRDTQYF,TGTGCCAGCAAGGCCATGGACACCTCACGCGATACGCAGTATTTT
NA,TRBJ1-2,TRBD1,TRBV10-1,CARTGGYGYTF,TGCGCCAGAACAGGGGGATATGGCTACACCTTC
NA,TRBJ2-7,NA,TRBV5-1,CASSPGHLDYYEQYF,TGCGCCAGCAGCCCCGGACACTTGGACTACTACGAGCAGTACTTC
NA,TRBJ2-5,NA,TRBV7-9,CASSLRRAGQETQYF,TGTGCCAGCAGCCTCCGGAGGGCAGGGCAAGAGACCCAGTACTTC
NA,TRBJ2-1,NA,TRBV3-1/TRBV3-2,CASSQDPGNEQFF,TGTGCCAGCAGCCAAGATCCCGGGAATGAGCAGTTCTTC
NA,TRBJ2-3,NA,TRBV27,CASSRLPQSDIADTQYF,TGTGCCAGCAGTCGCCTCCCCCAGTCAGACATTGCAGATACGCAGTATTTT
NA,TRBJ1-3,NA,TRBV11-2,CASSLFTGTNLGLKTIYF,TGTGCCAGCAGCTTATTTACGGGGACAAATTTAGGCCTTAAGACCATATATTTT
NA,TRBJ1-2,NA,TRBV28,CASRLQGFYGYTF,TGTGCCAGTAGGTTACAGGGATTCTATGGCTACACCTTC
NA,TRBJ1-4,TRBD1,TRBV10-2,CASSGSQGSIANEKLFF,TGCGCCAGCAGTGGGTCACAGGGGAGCATCGCTAATGAAAAACTGTTTTTT
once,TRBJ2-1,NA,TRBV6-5,CASSYSLDNEQFF,TGTGCCAGCAGTTATAGCCTAGACAATGAGCAGTTCTTC
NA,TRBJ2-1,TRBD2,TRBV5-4,CASGLAGTSYNEQFF,TGTGCCAGCGGACTAGCGGGGACCTCCTACAATGAGCAGTTCTTC
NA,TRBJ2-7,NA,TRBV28,CASSPAYEQYF,TGTGCCAGCAGTCCCGCCTACGAGCAGTACTTC
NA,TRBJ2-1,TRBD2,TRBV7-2,CASSITSGYSNEQFF,TGTGCCAGCAGCATCACTAGCGGCTATAGTAATGAGCAGTTCTTC